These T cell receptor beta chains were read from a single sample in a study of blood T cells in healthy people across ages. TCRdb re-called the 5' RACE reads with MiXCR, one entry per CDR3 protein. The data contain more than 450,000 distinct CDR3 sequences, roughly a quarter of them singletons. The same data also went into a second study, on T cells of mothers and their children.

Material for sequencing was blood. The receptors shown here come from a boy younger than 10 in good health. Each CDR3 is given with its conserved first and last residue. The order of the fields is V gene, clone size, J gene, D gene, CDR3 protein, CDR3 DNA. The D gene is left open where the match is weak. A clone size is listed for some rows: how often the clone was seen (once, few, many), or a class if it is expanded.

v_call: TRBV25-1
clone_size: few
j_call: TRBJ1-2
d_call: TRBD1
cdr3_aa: CASSEGDRANYGYTF
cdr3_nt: TGTGCCAGCAGTGAAGGGGACAGAGCTAACTATGGCTACACCTTC

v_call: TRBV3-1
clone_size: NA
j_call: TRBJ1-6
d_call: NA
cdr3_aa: CGSSIQGGRNSPLHF
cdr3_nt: TGTGGCAGCAGTATACAGGGAGGAAGGAATTCACCCCTCCACTTT

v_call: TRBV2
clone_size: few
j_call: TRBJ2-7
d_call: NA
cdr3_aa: CASSEGGVEAYYEQYF
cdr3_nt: TGTGCCAGCAGTGAAGGGGGAGTTGAGGCTTACTACGAGCAGTACTTC

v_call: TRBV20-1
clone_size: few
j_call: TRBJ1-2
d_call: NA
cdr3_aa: CSARDRKGLNYGYTF
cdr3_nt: TGCAGTGCTAGAGATCGGAAGGGACTGAACTATGGCTACACCTTC

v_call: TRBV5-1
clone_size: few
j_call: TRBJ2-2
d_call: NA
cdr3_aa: CASSLERRSYTPGELFF
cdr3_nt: TGCGCCAGCAGCTTGGAAAGACGCTCCTATACCCCAGGGGAGCTGTTTTTT

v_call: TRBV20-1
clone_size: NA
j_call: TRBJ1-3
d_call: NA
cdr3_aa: CSARSLLSSGNTIYF
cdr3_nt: TGCAGTGCTAGGTCCCTATTGAGCTCTGGAAACACCATATATTTT

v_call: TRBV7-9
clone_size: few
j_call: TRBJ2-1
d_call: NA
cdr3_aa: CASSPRARGIYNEQFF
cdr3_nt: TGTGCCAGCAGCCCCCGAGCTAGGGGGATTTACAATGAGCAGTTCTTC

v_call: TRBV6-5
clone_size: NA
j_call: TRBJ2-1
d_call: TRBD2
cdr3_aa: CASSYRKGASGSNEQFF
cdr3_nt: TGTGCCAGCAGTTACCGGAAAGGGGCTAGCGGGAGCAATGAGCAGTTCTTC

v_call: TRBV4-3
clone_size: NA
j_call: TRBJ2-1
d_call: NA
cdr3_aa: CASSQEGGGDTYNEQFF
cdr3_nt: TGCGCCAGCAGCCAAGAAGGAGGCGGCGACACCTACAATGAGCAGTTCTTC

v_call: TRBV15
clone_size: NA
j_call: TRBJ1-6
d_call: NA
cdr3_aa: CATTDSSQLRNSPLHF
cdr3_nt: TGTGCCACCACAGACAGCTCTCAATTGAGAAATTCACCCCTCCACTTT

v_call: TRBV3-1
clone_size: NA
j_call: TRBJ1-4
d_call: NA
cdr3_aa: CASSQDTGAVVEKLFF
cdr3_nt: TGTGCCAGCAGCCAAGATACGGGGGCGGTAGTTGAAAAACTGTTTTTT

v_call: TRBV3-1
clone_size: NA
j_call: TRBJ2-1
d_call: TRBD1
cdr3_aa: CASSKGQGANNEQFF
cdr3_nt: TGTGCCAGCAGCAAAGGACAGGGGGCGAACAATGAGCAGTTCTTC

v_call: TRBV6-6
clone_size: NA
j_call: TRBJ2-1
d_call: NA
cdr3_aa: CASSYVDYPNNEQFF
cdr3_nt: TGTGCCAGCAGTTACGTAGACTATCCCAACAATGAGCAGTTCTTC

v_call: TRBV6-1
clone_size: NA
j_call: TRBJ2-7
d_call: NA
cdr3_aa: CASSASGSREQYF
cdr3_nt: TGTGCCAGCAGTGCATCAGGATCGCGCGAGCAGTACTTC

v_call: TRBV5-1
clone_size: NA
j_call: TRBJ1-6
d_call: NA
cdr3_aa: CASSWDDGLSPLHF
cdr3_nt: TGCGCCAGCAGCTGGGACGATGGGCTGTCGCCCCTCCACTTT

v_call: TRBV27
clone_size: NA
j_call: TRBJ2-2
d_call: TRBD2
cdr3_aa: CASSRIGGAHRELFF
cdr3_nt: TGTGCCAGCAGCCGCATCGGGGGGGCGCACCGGGAGCTGTTTTTT

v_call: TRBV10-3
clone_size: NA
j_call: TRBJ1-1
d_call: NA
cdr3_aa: CAAQGYQNTEAFF
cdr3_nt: TGTGCCGCACAGGGTTACCAGAACACTGAAGCTTTCTTT

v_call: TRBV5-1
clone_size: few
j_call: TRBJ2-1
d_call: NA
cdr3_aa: CASSPESTGLVLSGNEQFF
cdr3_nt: TGCGCCAGCAGCCCAGAATCAACGGGCCTAGTCTTGAGTGGCAATGAGCAGTTCTTC

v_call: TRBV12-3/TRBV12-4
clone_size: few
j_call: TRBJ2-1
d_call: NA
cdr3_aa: CASSLIEKSEQFF
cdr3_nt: TGTGCCAGCAGTTTAATTGAGAAAAGTGAGCAGTTCTTC

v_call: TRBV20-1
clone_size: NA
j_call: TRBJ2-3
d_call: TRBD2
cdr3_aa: CSANLAGPTDTQYF
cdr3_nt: TGCAGTGCCAATCTAGCGGGGCCTACAGATACGCAGTATTTT

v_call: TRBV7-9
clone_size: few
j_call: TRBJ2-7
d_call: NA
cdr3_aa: CASSSTSGGNYEQYF
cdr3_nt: TGTGCCAGCAGCTCCACCTCCGGTGGAAACTACGAGCAGTACTTC

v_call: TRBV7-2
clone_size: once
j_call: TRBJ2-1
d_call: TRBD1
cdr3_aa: CASSPRGGAAYNEQFF
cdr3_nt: TGTGCCAGCAGCCCCCGAGGGGGCGCGGCATACAATGAGCAGTTCTTC

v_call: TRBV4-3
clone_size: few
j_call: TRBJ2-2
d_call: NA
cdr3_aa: CASSQGRLAGELFF
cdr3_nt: TGCGCCAGCAGCCAAGGAAGACTGGCCGGGGAGCTGTTTTTT

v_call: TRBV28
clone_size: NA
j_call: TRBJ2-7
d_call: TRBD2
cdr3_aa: CASSFGIAGAGEQYF
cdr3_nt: TGTGCCAGCAGTTTTGGAATAGCGGGAGCGGGTGAGCAGTACTTC

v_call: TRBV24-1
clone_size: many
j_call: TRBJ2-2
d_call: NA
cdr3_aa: CATSHRDAGELFF
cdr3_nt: TGTGCCACCAGTCACAGGGATGCCGGGGAGCTGTTTTTT

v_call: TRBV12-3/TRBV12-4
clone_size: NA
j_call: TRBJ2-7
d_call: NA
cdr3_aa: CASSEGPREYF
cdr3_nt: TGTGCCAGCAGCGAGGGACCTCGGGAGTACTTC

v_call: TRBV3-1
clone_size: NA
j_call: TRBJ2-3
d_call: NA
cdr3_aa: CASKSTGLNTQYF
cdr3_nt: TGTGCCAGCAAATCTACAGGGTTAAATACGCAGTATTTT

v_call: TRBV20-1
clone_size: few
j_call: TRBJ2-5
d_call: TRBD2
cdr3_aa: CSARAGRASETQYF
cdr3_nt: TGCAGTGCTAGAGCCGGGAGGGCCTCAGAGACCCAGTACTTC

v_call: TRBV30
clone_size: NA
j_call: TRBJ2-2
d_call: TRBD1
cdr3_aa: CACTGTGGGTGELFF
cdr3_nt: TGTGCCTGTACCGGGACAGGGGGCGGCACCGGGGAGCTGTTTTTT

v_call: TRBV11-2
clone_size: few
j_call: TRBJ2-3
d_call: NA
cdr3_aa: CASRYMDPDTQYF
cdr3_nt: TGTGCCAGCAGATACATGGACCCAGATACGCAGTACTTT

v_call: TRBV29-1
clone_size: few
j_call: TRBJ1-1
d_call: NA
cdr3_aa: CSVEDTLVFEAFF
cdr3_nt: TGCAGCGTTGAGGACACTCTCGTCTTTGAAGCTTTCTTT

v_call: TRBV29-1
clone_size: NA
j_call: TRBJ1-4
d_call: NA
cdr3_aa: CSVWTPSNEKLFF
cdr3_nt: TGCAGCGTGTGGACACCTTCTAATGAAAAACTGTTTTTT

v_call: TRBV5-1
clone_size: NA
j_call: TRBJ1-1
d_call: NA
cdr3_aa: CASTSGGPTGGTEAFF
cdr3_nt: TGCGCCAGCACCTCGGGGGGTCCAACGGGGGGCACTGAAGCTTTCTTT

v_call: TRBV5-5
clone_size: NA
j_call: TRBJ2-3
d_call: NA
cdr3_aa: CASSSLAVDTQYF
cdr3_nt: TGTGCCAGCAGCTCGCTGGCGGTAGATACGCAGTATTTT

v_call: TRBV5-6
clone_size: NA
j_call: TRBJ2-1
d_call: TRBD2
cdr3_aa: CASRRTSGKHEQFF
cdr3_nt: TGTGCCAGCAGGAGGACTAGCGGGAAGCATGAGCAGTTCTTC

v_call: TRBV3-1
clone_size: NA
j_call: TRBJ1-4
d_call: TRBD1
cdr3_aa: CASSQPNRGRGEKLFF
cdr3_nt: TGTGCCAGCAGCCAACCCAACAGGGGGCGCGGGGAAAAACTGTTTTTT

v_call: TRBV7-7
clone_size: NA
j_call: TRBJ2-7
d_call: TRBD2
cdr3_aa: CASSPTRRSGSPSYEQYF
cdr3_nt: TGTGCCAGCAGCCCGACGCGACGTAGCGGGAGCCCCTCCTACGAGCAGTACTTC

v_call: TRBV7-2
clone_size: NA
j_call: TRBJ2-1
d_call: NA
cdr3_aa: CASSLAYSNEQFF
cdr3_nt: TGTGCCAGCAGCTTAGCGTATAGCAATGAGCAGTTCTTC

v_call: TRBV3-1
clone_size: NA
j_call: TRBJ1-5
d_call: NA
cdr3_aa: CASSQGVLRFQPQHF
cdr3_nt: TGTGCCAGCAGCCAAGGGGTCTTAAGGTTTCAGCCCCAGCATTTT

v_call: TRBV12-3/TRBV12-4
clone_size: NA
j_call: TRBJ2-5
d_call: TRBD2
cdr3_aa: CASSFRRSLYSGTTKETQYF
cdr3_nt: TGTGCCAGCAGTTTTCGCCGCTCCCTTTATTCCGGGACTACGAAAGAGACCCAGTACTTC

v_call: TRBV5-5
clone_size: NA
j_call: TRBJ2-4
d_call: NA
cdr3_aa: CASSSTASILAKNIQYF
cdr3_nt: TGTGCCAGCAGCTCGACAGCCTCCATACTAGCCAAAAACATTCAGTACTTC

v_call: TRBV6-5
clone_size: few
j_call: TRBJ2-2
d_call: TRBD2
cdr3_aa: CASSQSGRGSGELFF
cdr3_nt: TGTGCCAGCAGTCAGAGCGGGAGAGGGTCCGGGGAGCTGTTTTTT

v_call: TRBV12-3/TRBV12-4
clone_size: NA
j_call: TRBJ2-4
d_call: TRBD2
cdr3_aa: CASKARGGQNIQYF
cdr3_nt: TGTGCCAGCAAGGCACGGGGGGGGCAGAACATTCAGTACTTC

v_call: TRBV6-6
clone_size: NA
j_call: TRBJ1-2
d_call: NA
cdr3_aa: CASSYSGGSGHGYTF
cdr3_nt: TGTGCCAGCAGTTACTCGGGTGGCAGTGGCCATGGCTACACCTTC

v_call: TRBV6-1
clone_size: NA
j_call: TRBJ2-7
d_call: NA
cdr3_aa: CASSELPGTEQYF
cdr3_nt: TGTGCCAGCAGTGAACTTCCAGGGACCGAGCAGTACTTC

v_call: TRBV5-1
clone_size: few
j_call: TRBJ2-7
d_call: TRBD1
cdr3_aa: CASSSGGTGAYEQYF
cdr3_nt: TGCGCCAGCAGCTCTGGAGGGACAGGGGCCTACGAGCAGTACTTC

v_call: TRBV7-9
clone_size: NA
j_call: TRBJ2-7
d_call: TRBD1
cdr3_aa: CASSNGQGSNEQYF
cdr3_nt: TGTGCCAGCAGCAATGGACAGGGCTCCAACGAGCAGTACTTC

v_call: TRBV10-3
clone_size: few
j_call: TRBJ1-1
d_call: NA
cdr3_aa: CAIGSNTEAFF
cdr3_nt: TGTGCCATCGGCTCCAACACTGAAGCTTTCTTT

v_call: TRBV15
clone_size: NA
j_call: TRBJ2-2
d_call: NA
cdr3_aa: CATSRAGRFGGELFF
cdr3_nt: TGTGCCACCAGCAGAGCAGGGCGGTTTGGCGGGGAGCTGTTTTTT

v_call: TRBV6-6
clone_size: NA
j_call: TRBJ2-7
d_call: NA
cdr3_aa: CASKGLSLDEQYF
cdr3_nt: TGTGCCAGTAAGGGACTTTCCCTCGACGAGCAGTACTTC

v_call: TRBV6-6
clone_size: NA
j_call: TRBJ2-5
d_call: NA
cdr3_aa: CASSYGNTGIGETQYF
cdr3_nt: TGTGCCAGCAGTTACGGGAACACAGGGATAGGGGAGACCCAGTACTTC

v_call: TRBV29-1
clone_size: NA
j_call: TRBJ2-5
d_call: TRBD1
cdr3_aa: CSGQGEETQYF
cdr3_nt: TGCAGCGGTCAGGGGGAAGAGACCCAGTACTTC

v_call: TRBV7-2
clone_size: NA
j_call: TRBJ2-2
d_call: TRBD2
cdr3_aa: CASSLPGLAGDRRGELFF
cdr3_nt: TGTGCCAGCAGCTTACCAGGACTAGCGGGAGACAGAAGGGGGGAGCTGTTTTTT

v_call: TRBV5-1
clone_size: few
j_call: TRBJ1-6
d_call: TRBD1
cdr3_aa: CASSWGQENSPLHF
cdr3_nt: TGCGCCAGCAGCTGGGGACAGGAAAATTCACCCCTCCACTTT

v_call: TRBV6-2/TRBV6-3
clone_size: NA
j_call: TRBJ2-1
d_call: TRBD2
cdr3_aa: CASSLRETYNEQFF
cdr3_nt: TGTGCCAGCAGTCTGCGGGAGACCTACAATGAGCAGTTCTTC

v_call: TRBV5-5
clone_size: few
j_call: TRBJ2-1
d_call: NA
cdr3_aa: CASSLIGENPNEQFF
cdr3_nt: TGTGCCAGCAGCTTGATAGGGGAGAATCCCAATGAGCAGTTCTTC

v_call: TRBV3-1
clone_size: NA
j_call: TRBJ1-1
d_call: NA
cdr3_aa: CASSPGLADRNTEAFF
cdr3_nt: TGTGCCAGCAGCCCGGGATTGGCAGACCGTAACACTGAAGCTTTCTTT

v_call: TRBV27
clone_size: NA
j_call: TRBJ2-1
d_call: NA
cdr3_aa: CASSFRFRREIYNEQFF
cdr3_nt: TGTGCCAGCAGTTTTAGGTTCCGGCGGGAAATTTACAATGAGCAGTTCTTC

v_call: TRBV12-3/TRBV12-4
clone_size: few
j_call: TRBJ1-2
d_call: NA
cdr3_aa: CASSYNLPQGDTF
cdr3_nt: TGTGCCAGCAGTTACAACCTCCCTCAAGGCGACACCTTC

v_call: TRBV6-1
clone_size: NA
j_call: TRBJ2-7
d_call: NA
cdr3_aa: CASILSLPYEQYF
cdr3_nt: TGTGCCAGCATTTTAAGTCTTCCCTACGAGCAGTACTTC